Below, one T cell receptor beta chain is given with its context. Germline V gene data show CDR1 as SGDLS and CDR2 as YYNGEE. V gave up 4 bases and J gave up 4 bases; unmatched junction bases: 6. This CDR3 spans 17 amino acids. Only in-frame clones appear in the TCRdb table, and some are missing; sequencing was by immunoSEQ multiplex PCR. The profile shows around 370,000 clones, around 91% of them singletons. This specimen comes from a study of blood T cell repertoires in COVID-19. The sequence came from a woman aged 18-35 years who had recovered from COVID-19. The sequencing input was peripheral blood. J is TRBJ2-1 and V is TRBV9, with 15 nucleotides matching TRBD2. The CDR3 bases are TGTGCCAGCAGCCTAAGGACTAGCGGGAGGGTTTACAATGAGCAGTTCTTC. Its translation is CASSLRTSGRVYNEQFF.